This is a list of T cell receptor beta chains from one sample in a study of radiation and T cells in renal cell carcinoma. TCRdb's copy holds only in-frame clones and misses some; the assay was immunoSEQ multiplex PCR. This table holds 130,000 to 150,000 clones, about 87% found once. The sequencing here drew on blood, taken from a patient whose treatment included radiotherapy and nephrectomy. The origin of the receptors is a woman in her seventies with renal cell carcinoma. Both conserved end residues are part of each CDR3. Some rows mark clone size as missing; the rest say once, few, many or name a class of expanded clone.

abundance | v_gene | CDR3aa
NA | TRBV2 | CASSSGQGFKKLFF
NA | TRBV4-3 | CASSPQLVLPGELFF
once | TRBV7-2 | CASSRSQGAYGYTF
NA | TRBV19 | CASRDREGYGYTF
NA | TRBV5-6 | CASSLPSPAYHEQYF
NA | TRBV27 | CASSFLAGGPDHEQFF
NA | TRBV6-5 | CASSRKTIYGYTF
NA | TRBV11-2 | CASSLGGSSYEQYF
NA | TRBV5-4 | CASSPGQGDEQYF
few | TRBV19 | CASSTDRGHNEQFF
NA | TRBV6-5 | CASSYSKGRGRDGYTF
NA | TRBV6-4 | CASSSQGAGELFF
once | TRBV19 | CASSSRQTLAKNIQYF
NA | TRBV2 | CATMRGGSSPEAFF
NA | TRBV4-3 | CASSLWTFNEKLFF
NA | TRBV27 | CASSFESGTHYEQYF
NA | TRBV4-2 | CASSSGGRWAYEQYF
NA | TRBV5-6 | CASSLAGWQGAQGTEAFF
NA | TRBV4-2 | CASSQDTGETNEKLFF
NA | TRBV7-2 | CASGPPARGGDEQFF
NA | TRBV28 | CASSPPSRNRGDTQYF
NA | TRBV7-2 | CASSPGSGRLYEQYF
NA | TRBV5-1 | CASSSERVETQYF
NA | TRBV9 | CASSVDGGTNYGYTF
NA | TRBV27 | CASSLSPVISRAFF
once | TRBV28 | CASSPARTGQGETQYF
NA | TRBV5-4 | CASSAQGRNQPQHF
NA | TRBV9 | CASSAPGAGQGYTF
once | TRBV9 | CASSVVASGEQYF
NA | TRBV4-2 | CASSQLEGGNQPQHF
NA | TRBV6-1 | CASDRNTEAFF
NA | TRBV5-1 | CASSPEGGLDEKLFF
NA | TRBV21-1 | CASSPWTGGVGQPQHF
NA | TRBV5-5 | CASSLSGRNTEAFF
NA | TRBV10-3 | CAISGLATNTGELFF
NA | TRBV4-1 | CASSQDQTGLATDTQYF
NA | TRBV6-1 | CASSVGGGADTQYF
NA | TRBV7-9 | CASTVAGAPKNTEAFF
NA | TRBV4-1 | CASSLGTARTDTQYF
NA | TRBV7-9 | CASSEQGTGANVLTF
NA | TRBV6-1 | CASRGTGEYGGYTF
NA | TRBV6-1 | CASSDAALAGGRETQYF
NA | TRBV2 | CASSAASNYGYTF
NA | TRBV2 | CASRDRAGANVLTF
NA | TRBV7-9 | CASRTSGGGNEQFF
once | TRBV9 | CASSGGQGRGPANVLTF
once | TRBV9 | CASSVAPTGNQPQHF
NA | TRBV6-5 | CASSPPLVDFYGYTF
NA | TRBV5-6 | CASSIGQTQETQYF
NA | TRBV19 | CASSILEGVQETQYF
NA | TRBV6-5 | CASSQETEQFF
NA | TRBV7-9 | CASTRSGGAFGANVLTF
NA | TRBV6-6 | CASRFSGTVNTEAFF
NA | TRBV4-2 | CASSQEVEAGWNEQYF